Each of the 19 T cell receptor beta chains below was sequenced from the same sample in a study of identical twins. One entry per CDR3 protein results from TCRdb running MiXCR on the 5' RACE reads. The repertoire has about 450,000 distinct CDR3 sequences, less than 20% of them found once; the top ten carry approximately 12%. The sample was naive T cells sorted from blood. Receptor source: a man aged 45-60 years in good health.

The V gene is TRBV5-1, the J gene TRBJ2-7, with TRBD2 as a possible D gene (6 bases). This CDR3 region has 15 residues. Trimming took off 5 bases at V and 3 bases at J, with 18 bases between the two ends. Per the germline V gene, CDR1 is SGHRS and CDR2 is YFSETQ. The DNA for the CDR3 is TGCGCCAGCAGTGAGGAGCTGGGACTGATCTACGAGCAGTACTTC. Amino acids: CASSEELGLIYEQYF. Full variable domain (missing parts from reference TRBV5-1 and TRBJ2-7): KAGVTQTPRYLIKTRGQQVTLSCSPISGHRSVSWYQQTPGQGLQFLFEYFSETQRNKGNFPGRFSGRQFSNSRSEMNVSTLELGDSALYLCASSEELGLIYEQYFGPGTRLTVT.

Many counts were recorded for this clonotype. The genes are TRBV4-3 and TRBJ2-2; D is undetermined. The CDR3 is 14 amino acids. The ends were cut back, 5 bases at V and 3 bases at J, with 10 bases in the middle. The germline V gene encodes CDR1 LGHNA and CDR2 YSLEER. CDR3 DNA: TGCGCCAGCAGCGGCTTCACGTACACCGGGGAGCTGTTTTTT. Its translation: CASSGFTYTGELFF.

This clonotype turned up a few times. The genes are TRBV11-2 and TRBJ2-3; TRBD1 matches at 9 bases. Germline-derived CDR1 and CDR2 are SGHAT and FQNNGV. The CDR3 contains 14 residues. Trimming at V came to 6 bases and at J to 6 bases, leaving 7 bases not matched to a gene. CDR3 DNA sequence: TGTGCCAGCAGTAGAACAGGGGGCTCGGATACGCAGTATTTT. As protein: CASSRTGGSDTQYF. The variable domain in full, completed from reference TRBV11-2 and TRBJ2-3, reads EAGVAQSPRYKIIEKRQSVAFWCNPISGHATLYWYQQILGQGPKLLIQFQNNGVVDDSQLPKDRFSAERLKGVDSTLKIQPAKLEDSAVYLCASSRTGGSDTQYFGPGTRLTVL.

This clonotype was detected only a few times. This chain joins TRBV11-2 and TRBJ1-2; no reliable D call. CDR1 is SGHAT, CDR2 FQNNGV, per germline. Deletions cut 2 bases from V and 6 bases from J, with 13 bases between. The CDR3 runs 14 residues. CDR3: CASSLITGKDGYTF. The DNA of the CDR3 is TGTGCCAGCAGCTTAATTACGGGGAAGGATGGCTACACCTTC.

This clonotype was seen once. The chain links TRBV3-1 to TRBJ2-1, with 9 nucleotides matching TRBD1. Trimming cost V 4 bases and J 8 bases; bases outside gene matches: 21. This CDR3 has 19 residues. The germline V gene has CDR1 LGHDT and CDR2 YNNKEL (reference sequence). The CDR3 nucleotides are TGTGCCAGCAGCCTGAACAGGGGGCACGTGTACCCCAATTTTGATGAGCAGTTCTTC. As protein: CASSLNRGHVYPNFDEQFF.

The gene calls are TRBV12-3 or TRBV12-4 and TRBJ1-2, with a possible D match to TRBD1 (5 bases). V was pared by 3 bases and J by 4 bases, with 12 bases between. The CDR3 spans 14 residues. The CDR3 region has the DNA TGTGCCAGCAGTTTCGGCAGGGTGGGCTATGGCTACACCTTC. It codes for CASSFGRVGYGYTF.

The table lists this clonotype with many counts. The V call is TRBV7-9, the J call TRBJ1-1; D possibly corresponds to TRBD1 (5 bases). V was cut by 5 bases and J by 1 base, with 11 bases left in between. Germline CDR1 is SEHNR and CDR2 is FQNEAQ (reference sequence). CDR3 size: 14 residues. For the CDR3, the DNA is TGTGCCAGCAGCCGCTACGGGGGGAACACTGAAGCTTTCTTT. Translated, it gives CASSRYGGNTEAFF.

This rearrangement joins TRBV29-1 to TRBJ1-5; D is uncertain. The CDR3 sequence is 14 residues long. Germline values: CDR1 SQVTM, CDR2 ANQGSEA. The V gene lost 4 bases and the J gene lost 2 bases, with 12 bases spanning the gap. CDR3 sequence (DNA): TGCAGCGTTGCCGAGACCCTCGGCAATCAGCCCCAGCATTTT. The encoded protein is CSVAETLGNQPQHF.

This clonotype was seen many times. The chain links TRBV5-1 to TRBJ1-5; the D is unclear. CDR1 and CDR2 (germline): SGHRS, YFSETQ. The CDR3 runs to 13 residues. V gave up 4 bases and J gave up 4 bases, with 9 bases separating them. The CDR3, as DNA: TGCGCCAGCAGCCGATGGCCTAATCAGCCCCAGCATTTT. Protein sequence: CASSRWPNQPQHF. Filled out from reference TRBV5-1 and TRBJ1-5, the complete variable domain reads KAGVTQTPRYLIKTRGQQVTLSCSPISGHRSVSWYQQTPGQGLQFLFEYFSETQRNKGNFPGRFSGRQFSNSRSEMNVSTLELGDSALYLCASSRWPNQPQHFGDGTRLSIL.

This clonotype was detected many times. This chain links TRBV20-1 with TRBJ2-2, with 8 bases identical to TRBD1. Germline assignment: CDR1 DFQATT and CDR2 SNEGSKA (reference sequence). The CDR3 runs to 16 residues. The J segment lost 2 bases and the V segment lost 5 bases, leaving 10 bases of the junction unmatched. DNA of the CDR3: TGCAGTGCTCGAGCTTCAGGGGGCGCAAACACCGGGGAGCTGTTTTTT. Encoded protein: CSARASGGANTGELFF.

This rearrangement joins TRBV20-1 to TRBJ2-1, with a tentative D call TRBD1 (5 bases). The CDR3 is made up of 14 amino acids. Germline CDR1 and CDR2: DFQATT and SNEGSKA (reference sequence). V lost 1 base to trimming and J lost 3 bases, with 10 bases between them. The CDR3 is CSARGGSYYNEQFF. The CDR3 DNA sequence: TGCAGTGCTAGAGGGGGCAGTTACTACAATGAGCAGTTCTTC.

The table lists this clonotype with a few counts. CDR3 protein: CASSYGPLYPGNTGELFF. The CDR3, as DNA: TGTGCCAGCAGTTATGGACCACTCTACCCGGGGAACACCGGGGAGCTGTTTTTT. This rearrangement joins TRBV6-2 or TRBV6-3 to TRBJ2-2; D uncertain. Trimming left V 3 bases short and J 1 base short, with 18 bases between. The CDR3 loop spans 18 amino acids. The V gene's germline CDR1 is MNHEY and CDR2 SVGEGT.

There are a few counts of this clonotype. The genes are TRBV6-1 and TRBJ2-7, with 12 bases lining up with TRBD2. Trimming at V came to 7 bases and at J to 3 bases, leaving 16 bases not matched to a gene. The V gene's germline CDR1 is MNHNS and CDR2 SASEGT. This CDR3 contains 18 residues. The CDR3 DNA reads TGTGCCAGCACCAGAGGACTAGCGGGAAGTTCTGGGAACTACGAGCAGTACTTC. Its translation: CASTRGLAGSSGNYEQYF.

This clonotype showed up many times. This chain links TRBV2 with TRBJ2-7; 10 nucleotides line up with TRBD1. The CDR3 length is 18 residues. Germline CDR1 reads SNHLY; CDR2 reads FYNNEI. V dropped 7 bases and J dropped 6; count of bases not matched to a gene: 21. CDR3 sequence: CASMRQGASSRLVSEQYF. The CDR3 nucleotides are TGTGCCAGCATGAGACAGGGGGCTTCTTCCAGACTAGTCTCCGAGCAGTACTTC.

This clonotype was found many times. The chain has TRBV12-3 or TRBV12-4 and TRBJ2-7; D uncertain. Trimming shortened V by 6 bases and J by 0 bases, and 12 bases separated the two germline ends. The CDR3 is 14 amino acids. The CDR3 loop is CASRRSSDSYEQYF. For the CDR3, the DNA is TGTGCCAGCAGACGCTCCTCCGACTCCTACGAGCAGTACTTC.

Only a few counts were recorded for this clonotype. V gene TRBV29-1 combines with J gene TRBJ1-1, with D hard to call. Trimming shortened V by 3 bases and J by 5 bases, and 16 bases separated the two germline ends. The CDR3 is 14 amino acids. Germline V gene data show CDR1 as SQVTM and CDR2 as ANQGSEA. The CDR3: CSVEARRIGTEAFF. In DNA, the CDR3 is TGCAGCGTTGAGGCCAGGAGGATAGGGACTGAAGCTTTCTTT.

This chain uses TRBV15 with TRBJ1-4, with TRBD1 as a possible D gene (6 bases). The CDR3 is made up of 15 amino acids. The V gene lost 5 bases and the J gene lost 5 bases, with 15 bases spanning the gap. The germline V gene encodes CDR1 LNHNV and CDR2 YYDKDF (reference sequence). Here the CDR3 reads CATSSVDRPNEKLFF. CDR3 DNA sequence: TGTGCCACCAGCTCAGTCGACAGGCCCAATGAAAAACTGTTTTTT.

This clonotype was found many times. The rearrangement joins TRBV25-1 to TRBJ2-2; D is perhaps TRBD1 or TRBD2 (6 bases each). This CDR3 is 18 amino acids long. CDR1 is MGHDK and CDR2 is SYGVNS in the germline V gene. Deletions cut 8 bases from V and 2 bases from J, with 24 bases between. Here the CDR3 DNA reads TGTGCCAGCTGGGGGGTTCGGGTAGGGGGACTTAACACCGGGGAGCTGTTTTTT. Its translation: CASWGVRVGGLNTGELFF.

The rearrangement uses TRBV10-3 and TRBJ1-5, with a possible D match to TRBD1 (6 bases). Deletions cut 6 bases from V and 3 bases from J, with 15 bases between. The CDR3 has 15 amino acids. Germline CDR1 ENHRY, CDR2 SYGVKD. CDR3 region: CAIRGEGGFNQPQHF. In DNA, the CDR3 is TGTGCCATCAGGGGGGAGGGGGGCTTCAATCAGCCCCAGCATTTT.